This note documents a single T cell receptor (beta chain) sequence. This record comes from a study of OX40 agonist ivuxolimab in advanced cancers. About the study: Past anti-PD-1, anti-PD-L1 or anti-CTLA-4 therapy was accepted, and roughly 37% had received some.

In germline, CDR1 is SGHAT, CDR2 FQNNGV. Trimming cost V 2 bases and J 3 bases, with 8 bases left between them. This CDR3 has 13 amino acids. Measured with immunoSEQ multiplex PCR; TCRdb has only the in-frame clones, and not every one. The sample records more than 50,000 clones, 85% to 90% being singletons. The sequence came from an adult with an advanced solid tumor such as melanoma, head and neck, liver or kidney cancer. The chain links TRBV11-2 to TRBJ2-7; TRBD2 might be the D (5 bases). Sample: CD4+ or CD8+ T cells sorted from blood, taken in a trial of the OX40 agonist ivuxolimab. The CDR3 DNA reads TGTGCCAGCAGCTTACGGAGGTTCTACGAGCAGTACTTC. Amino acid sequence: CASSLRRFYEQYF.